This T cell receptor beta chain was identified during a study of Ad26.COV2.S vaccination and SARS-CoV-2 variants. On the study more broadly: The donor participated in the COV1001 trial, in its Ad26.COV2.S arm. Doses of Ad26.COV2.S were injected into muscle once or twice, 56 days apart.

Treatment defined: roughly 19 received Ad26.COV2.S at low or high dose, single or two shots; about 5 received placebo; per-sample allocation not given. Vaccine and placebo recipients were sampled on day 63 after the first injection. Wuhan-strain SARS-CoV-2 spike was expressed by the Ad26 vector that made up the vaccine. CDR1 and CDR2 from the germline V gene are SGHNT and YYREEE (reference sequence). The germline V and J ends were trimmed by 0 bases and 9 bases, with 16 bases remaining between them. The CDR3 sequence is 16 residues long. Concerning this clone itself: Its antigen is currently unknown.

The method was immunoSEQ multiplex PCR; TCRdb's version includes in-frame clones alone and lacks a portion of them. The top ten hold about 3.5% of the sample, which has under 550,000 clones, 70% to 90% seen once. Study-wide results and limits: Quantification of TCR breadth and depth may have yielded underestimates of total T cell responses.

This specimen consisted of peripheral blood, obtained in a trial of Ad26.COV2.S vaccine versus placebo. The J gene is TRBJ1-6, the V gene TRBV5-4; weak D call: TRBD1 (5 bases). The TCR originated in a person between 18 and 59 years old who received the Ad26.COV2.S COVID-19 vaccine or a placebo. CDR3 in DNA: TGTGCCAGCAGCTTGGCCCCCGGGACCCGCCTTTCACCCCTCCACTTT. It codes for CASSLAPGTRLSPLHF.